In this sample, the clone carrying this T cell receptor beta chain turned up many times. Its antigen is unknown. The read ends 3 residues before the CDR3 terminus; that terminus is restored from the germline J gene. These data belong to a study of T cell clonality in common variable immunodeficiency. Findings and limits, study-wide: Common variable immunodeficiency TCR beta sequences reportedly had fewer deletions and N-nucleotide insertions.

Per germline, CDR1 MDHEN and CDR2 SYDVKM. The CDR3 consists of 14 residues. TCRdb's table, derived via immunoSEQ multiplex PCR, lists solely in-frame clones and lacks some. This sample comprises approximately 56,000 clones, none seen once only. This TCR derives from a person between 18 and 69 years old in good health. This sequence joins TRBV28 and TRBJ1-2; 7 bases map to TRBD1. The sample consisted of peripheral blood mononuclear cells. Partial CDR3 DNA: TGTGCCAGCAGCGTGTACACAGGGGCGATGGGC. Protein sequence: CASSVYTGAMG. The whole CDR3 protein is CASSVYTGAMGYTF.